A selection of T cell receptor beta chains follows, all from one sample in a study of molecular identifiers for immune sequencing clone quantification. One entry per CDR3 protein results from TCRdb running MiXCR on the PCR reads. The repertoire has more than 450,000 distinct CDR3 sequences, about a fifth of them found once; the top ten carry about 0.8%. The material sequenced was naive CD8+ T cells from blood, with Jurkat cell RNA spiked in. The source is a human donor in good health. Some libraries in this study had Jurkat cell RNA spiked in. Both conserved end residues are part of each CDR3. D genes are given only for firm matches. Part of the rows lack a size; the others show once, few, many or a class for expanded clones.

size: many; V: TRBV25-1; D: -; J: TRBJ2-4; DNA: TGTGCCAGCAGTGCCCCGGGACCGAAAAACATTCAGTACTTC; CDR3: CASSAPGPKNIQYF
size: few; V: TRBV4-3; D: -; J: TRBJ2-1; DNA: TGCGCCAGCAGCCCAGGGGACCTCAATGAGCAGTTCTTC; CDR3: CASSPGDLNEQFF
size: -; V: TRBV7-8; D: -; J: TRBJ2-7; DNA: TGTGCCAGCAGCTCACGGACCGCGGCTTCCTACGAGCAGTACTTC; CDR3: CASSSRTAASYEQYF
size: -; V: TRBV7-2; D: -; J: TRBJ2-1; DNA: TGTGCCAGCAGAGACCTAGCGTACAATGAGCAGTTCTTC; CDR3: CASRDLAYNEQFF
size: -; V: TRBV7-9; D: -; J: TRBJ1-4; DNA: TGTGCCAGCAGCGCTCCCAACCCTACTGAAAACCTGGTTTTT; CDR3: CASSAPNPTENLVF
size: -; V: TRBV28; D: -; J: TRBJ2-7; DNA: TGTGCCGGCAGACGGACGGCGGACTACTACGAGCAGTACTTC; CDR3: CAGRRTADYYEQYF
size: few; V: TRBV6-6; D: -; J: TRBJ2-5; DNA: TGTGCCAGCAGTTACTCTGTCTCGGGGCAAGAGACCCAGTACTTC; CDR3: CASSYSVSGQETQYF
size: few; V: TRBV29-1; D: TRBD2; J: TRBJ2-1; DNA: TGCAGCGCCCCCCGGCGGGAGTACAATGAGCAGTTCTTC; CDR3: CSAPRREYNEQFF
size: few; V: TRBV11-2; D: -; J: TRBJ2-7; DNA: TGTGCCAGCACTCCGGACAGCTACGAGCAGTACTTC; CDR3: CASTPDSYEQYF
size: few; V: TRBV5-6; D: -; J: TRBJ2-2; DNA: TGTGCCAGCAGCTTGCTCAGGGTAGGACCCGGGGAGCTGTTTTTT; CDR3: CASSLLRVGPGELFF
size: few; V: TRBV29-1; D: TRBD2; J: TRBJ2-1; DNA: TGCAGCGTAGTGAGTGGACTAGCGGGAGGCCATGGGGAGGGTGAGCAGTTCTTC; CDR3: CSVVSGLAGGHGEGEQFF
size: -; V: TRBV5-6; D: -; J: TRBJ2-3; DNA: TGTGCCAGCAGCTTCCGGCCACCCCTAGATACGCAGTATTTT; CDR3: CASSFRPPLDTQYF
size: -; V: TRBV28; D: TRBD1; J: TRBJ2-2; DNA: TGTGCCAGCAGCTTCGCCCGGGACAGGGGTACCGGGGAGCTGTTTTTT; CDR3: CASSFARDRGTGELFF
size: many; V: TRBV6-2/TRBV6-3; D: -; J: TRBJ2-6; DNA: TGTGCCAGCAGTTACCATGAGGACTCTGGGGCCAACGTCCTGACTTTC; CDR3: CASSYHEDSGANVLTF
size: few; V: TRBV6-2/TRBV6-3; D: TRBD2; J: TRBJ2-3; DNA: TGTGCCAGCGGGGATCTAGCGGGGACAGATACGCAGTATTTT; CDR3: CASGDLAGTDTQYF
size: -; V: TRBV12-3/TRBV12-4; D: -; J: TRBJ2-2; DNA: TGTGCCAGCAGTTCGGGGGCAGGGGGGAGTACCGGGGAGCTGTTTTTT; CDR3: CASSSGAGGSTGELFF
size: -; V: TRBV19; D: -; J: TRBJ2-7; DNA: TGTGCCAGTAGTTTGGGGGGAAGGAATTTGGAGCAGTACTTC; CDR3: CASSLGGRNLEQYF
size: few; V: TRBV6-2/TRBV6-3; D: -; J: TRBJ2-2; DNA: TGTGCCAGCAGTTTATACAGGACCGGGGAGCTGTTTTTT; CDR3: CASSLYRTGELFF
size: many; V: TRBV5-1; D: -; J: TRBJ2-7; DNA: TGCGCCAGCAGTCCGGACGGGGACGAGCAGTACTTC; CDR3: CASSPDGDEQYF
size: -; V: TRBV7-2; D: TRBD2; J: TRBJ2-2; DNA: TGTGCCAGCAGCTTACCCCTAGCGGGGGGAAATCCGGACACCGGGGAGCTGTTTTTT; CDR3: CASSLPLAGGNPDTGELFF
size: few; V: TRBV4-3; D: -; J: TRBJ2-1; DNA: TGCGCCAGCAGCCCTGGGATGCCACCTAGCTCCTACAATGAGCAGTTCTTC; CDR3: CASSPGMPPSSYNEQFF
size: -; V: TRBV4-3; D: -; J: TRBJ2-7; DNA: TGCGCCAGCAGCCAATCTGGGGCGGCCGAGCAGTACTTC; CDR3: CASSQSGAAEQYF
size: few; V: TRBV19; D: TRBD1; J: TRBJ1-2; DNA: TGTGCCAGTAGTCTTCCGGGACAGGGACTATATGGCTACACCTTC; CDR3: CASSLPGQGLYGYTF
size: many; V: TRBV5-1; D: TRBD1; J: TRBJ2-7; DNA: TGCGCCAGCAGCCACGGACAGGTCGGGTACGAGCAGTACTTC; CDR3: CASSHGQVGYEQYF
size: -; V: TRBV28; D: -; J: TRBJ1-5; DNA: TGTGCCAGCAGTTTACTCCGGACAGCTCGCAATCAGCCCCAGCATTTT; CDR3: CASSLLRTARNQPQHF
size: many; V: TRBV7-9; D: -; J: TRBJ1-6; DNA: TGTGCCAGCAGCTTATGGGAGGGTCCGCGTAATTCACCCCTCCACTTT; CDR3: CASSLWEGPRNSPLHF
size: -; V: TRBV5-8; D: -; J: TRBJ1-1; DNA: TGTGCCAGCAGCAAAGGACAGAGGAACACTGAAGCTTTCTTT; CDR3: CASSKGQRNTEAFF
size: -; V: TRBV20-1; D: -; J: TRBJ2-7; DNA: TGCAGTGCTAGAGATGAGGGCCTGGACTCCTACGGGCAGTACTTC; CDR3: CSARDEGLDSYGQYF
size: few; V: TRBV7-9; D: TRBD2; J: TRBJ2-7; DNA: TGTGCCAGCAGCGCACCCTTAGCGGGGGTGTCCTACGAGCAGTACTTC; CDR3: CASSAPLAGVSYEQYF
size: few; V: TRBV19; D: -; J: TRBJ2-7; DNA: TGTGCCAGTAGCGGGACATCCTTCCCCTCCTACGAGCAGTACTTC; CDR3: CASSGTSFPSYEQYF
size: -; V: TRBV18; D: -; J: TRBJ2-7; DNA: TGTGCCAGCTCGGAGGGCGTCCGCTACGAGCAGTACTTC; CDR3: CASSEGVRYEQYF
size: -; V: TRBV18; D: -; J: TRBJ1-1; DNA: TGTGCCAGCTCACTTACTTCCAACACTGAAGCTTTCTTT; CDR3: CASSLTSNTEAFF
size: few; V: TRBV4-3; D: -; J: TRBJ2-3; DNA: TGCGCCAGCAGCCAAGAGGGCAGATACACAGATACGCAGTATTTT; CDR3: CASSQEGRYTDTQYF
size: many; V: TRBV2; D: TRBD1; J: TRBJ1-5; DNA: TGTGCCAGCAGTGAAGATATCGGGACAGGGTTCAATCAGCCCCAGCATTTT; CDR3: CASSEDIGTGFNQPQHF
size: -; V: TRBV7-2; D: -; J: TRBJ2-1; DNA: TGTGCCAGCAGCTTAAACAGTGGAAATGAGCAGTTCTTC; CDR3: CASSLNSGNEQFF
size: -; V: TRBV14; D: -; J: TRBJ2-1; DNA: TGTGCCAGCAGCCTCGGTGGGGCCTGGGATGAGCAGTTCTTC; CDR3: CASSLGGAWDEQFF
size: few; V: TRBV11-3; D: TRBD2; J: TRBJ2-1; DNA: TGTGCCAGCAGCTTACCGGGAGGCGGGAATGAGCAGTTCTTC; CDR3: CASSLPGGGNEQFF
size: few; V: TRBV20-1; D: -; J: TRBJ2-4; DNA: TGCAGTGCTAGGGGGACGGAAAAAAACATTCAGTACTTC; CDR3: CSARGTEKNIQYF
size: few; V: TRBV10-3; D: -; J: TRBJ2-6; DNA: TGTGCCATATTACCGGGACGTATCGACTCTGGGGCCAACGTCCTGACTTTC; CDR3: CAILPGRIDSGANVLTF
size: many; V: TRBV20-1; D: -; J: TRBJ2-3; DNA: TGCAGTGTAGAGCGGAACGATCACCGCACAGATACGCAGTATTTT; CDR3: CSVERNDHRTDTQYF
size: -; V: TRBV20-1; D: TRBD2; J: TRBJ2-3; DNA: TGCAGTGCCCGGCAGCTGGGACTAGCGGGGGGCCCTAGCACAGATACGCAGTATTTT; CDR3: CSARQLGLAGGPSTDTQYF
size: many; V: TRBV20-1; D: -; J: TRBJ1-2; DNA: TGCAGTGCTAGGTTCCTTTATGGCTACACCTTC; CDR3: CSARFLYGYTF
size: few; V: TRBV27; D: -; J: TRBJ2-5; DNA: TGTGCCAGCAGTTTATCGTTTAGAGAGGAGACCCAGTACTTC; CDR3: CASSLSFREETQYF
size: few; V: TRBV27; D: TRBD1; J: TRBJ2-1; DNA: TGTGCCAGCAATCACCAGGGGGCGGGAAATGAGCAGTTCTTC; CDR3: CASNHQGAGNEQFF
size: -; V: TRBV19; D: TRBD1; J: TRBJ2-7; DNA: TGTGCCAGTAGTATAGGACAGGGGGTTCGCTACGAGCAGTACTTC; CDR3: CASSIGQGVRYEQYF
size: -; V: TRBV11-2; D: TRBD1; J: TRBJ2-5; DNA: TGTGCCAGCAGCTCGGGACAGTTAAGCCAAGAGACCCAGTACTTC; CDR3: CASSSGQLSQETQYF
size: many; V: TRBV12-3/TRBV12-4; D: -; J: TRBJ2-3; DNA: TGTGCCAGCAGTTTTAGGGATCCAGATACGCAGTATTTT; CDR3: CASSFRDPDTQYF
size: -; V: TRBV12-3/TRBV12-4; D: TRBD1; J: TRBJ1-5; DNA: TGTGCCAGCAGTTTAGAGGGGGCAGAAGAATATAGCAATCAGCCCCAGCATTTT; CDR3: CASSLEGAEEYSNQPQHF
size: -; V: TRBV7-9; D: TRBD2; J: TRBJ2-3; DNA: TGTGCCAGCGGGGCTAGCGGCTCAGATACGCAGTATTTT; CDR3: CASGASGSDTQYF
size: -; V: TRBV4-3; D: TRBD1; J: TRBJ2-1; DNA: TGCGCCAGCAGCCAAGCAGGACAGGGTGCCTACAATGAGCAGTTCTTC; CDR3: CASSQAGQGAYNEQFF
size: few; V: TRBV6-1; D: TRBD1; J: TRBJ2-7; DNA: TGTGCCAGCAGTGGTTACCGGGACAGGGACCACGAGCAGTACTTC; CDR3: CASSGYRDRDHEQYF
size: -; V: TRBV7-6; D: TRBD1; J: TRBJ2-7; DNA: TGTGCCAGCAGCTTAAGCCCGGGACAGGGAAGATACGAGCAGTACTTC; CDR3: CASSLSPGQGRYEQYF
size: few; V: TRBV14; D: TRBD1; J: TRBJ1-3; DNA: TGTGCCAGCAGCCAGGACAGGGGGAGAGGAAACACCATATATTTT; CDR3: CASSQDRGRGNTIYF
size: many; V: TRBV6-6; D: -; J: TRBJ2-2; DNA: TGTGCCAGCATTCATACCGGGGAGCTGTTTTTT; CDR3: CASIHTGELFF